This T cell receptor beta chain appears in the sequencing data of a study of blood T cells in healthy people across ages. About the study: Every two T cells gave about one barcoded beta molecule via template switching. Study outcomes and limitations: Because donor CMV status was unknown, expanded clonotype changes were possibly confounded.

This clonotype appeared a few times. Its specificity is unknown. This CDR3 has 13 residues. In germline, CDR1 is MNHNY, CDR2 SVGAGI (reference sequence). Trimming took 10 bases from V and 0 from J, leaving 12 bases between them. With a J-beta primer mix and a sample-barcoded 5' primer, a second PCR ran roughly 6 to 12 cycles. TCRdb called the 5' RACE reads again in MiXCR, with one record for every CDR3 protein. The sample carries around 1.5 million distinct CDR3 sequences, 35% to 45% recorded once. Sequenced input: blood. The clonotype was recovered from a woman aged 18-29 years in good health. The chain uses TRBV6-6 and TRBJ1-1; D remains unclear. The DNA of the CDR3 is TGTGCCACCGCGGGGATGGTGAACACTGAAGCTTTCTTT. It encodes CATAGMVNTEAFF.